These 22 T cell receptor beta chains were all obtained from the same sample, sequenced in a study of cytomegalovirus exposure and HLA in healthy donors (dated by TCRdb to 2016 to 2017). The library was produced with the immunoSEQ multiplex PCR assay. For the multiplex PCR, a mixture combining 60 forward primers for TCR Vbeta segments and 13 reverse primers for TCR Jbeta segments was used. In its TCRdb copy, this immuneACCESS table keeps in-frame sequences only and misses some clones. Where compared with another copy, unresolved V genes explain less than half of these, and the others have no known cause. The sample table holds 160,000 or so clones, of which about three quarters were seen once. The leading ten clones occupy around 2.4% of the sample. The sample consisted of PBMCs. These TCRs come from a female donor in good health and CMV-seronegative.

The gene calls are TRBV11-2 and TRBJ2-1; 7 nucleotides align to TRBD1. Germline V gene lookup returns CDR1 SGHAT and CDR2 FQNNGV. Trimming at V came to 0 bases and at J to 3 bases, leaving 11 bases not matched to a gene. The CDR3 contains 18 residues. CDR3 sequence reads: CASSLDQSRDRFYNEQFF. The DNA for the CDR3 is TGTGCCAGCAGCTTAGATCAATCTAGGGACAGATTCTACAATGAGCAGTTCTTC. Full variable domain (rest looked up from reference TRBV11-2 and TRBJ2-1): EAGVAQSPRYKIIEKRQSVAFWCNPISGHATLYWYQQILGQGPKLLIQFQNNGVVDDSQLPKDRFSAERLKGVDSTLKIQPAKLEDSAVYLCASSLDQSRDRFYNEQFFGPGTRLTVL.

The V call is TRBV6-5, the J call TRBJ1-1; 8 bases map to TRBD1. The CDR3 runs to 15 residues. Germline V gene lookup returns CDR1 MNHEY and CDR2 SVGAGI. The V gene end was trimmed by 7 bases and the J gene end by 1 base; junction bases not matched to a gene: 8. CDR3 amino acids: CASTPARGPNTEAFF. The CDR3 DNA is TGTGCCAGCACCCCGGCCAGGGGGCCGAACACTGAAGCTTTCTTT.

The chain links TRBV7-6 to TRBJ1-3; D not certain. Between the trimmed V and J ends, which lost 1 base and 3 bases, there was a span of 7 bases. The CDR3 is made up of 14 amino acids. Germline lookup yields CDR1 SGHVS and CDR2 FNYEAQ. The CDR3, as DNA: TGTGCCAGCAGCTTAGACTCCCTTGGAAACACCATATATTTT. This gives the protein CASSLDSLGNTIYF.

The chain recombines TRBV7-9 with TRBJ2-1; a weak D match, TRBD2 (5 bases). The ends were cut back, 4 bases at V and 8 bases at J, with 15 bases in the middle. Germline lookup yields CDR1 SEHNR and CDR2 FQNEAQ (reference sequence). CDR3 length: 14 amino acids. CDR3: CASSSREDPDEQFF. For the CDR3, the DNA is TGTGCCAGCAGCTCTCGGGAAGATCCCGATGAGCAGTTCTTC.

The CDR3: CSVGGLDQPQHF. For the CDR3, the DNA is TGCAGCGTTGGAGGCCTGGATCAGCCCCAGCATTTT. This chain joins TRBV29-1 and TRBJ1-5; D unresolved. V gave up 4 bases and J gave up 5 bases, with 9 bases separating them. Per the germline V gene, CDR1 is SQVTM and CDR2 is ANQGSEA. There are 12 residues in the CDR3.

The chain combines TRBV30 with TRBJ2-7, with D possibly being TRBD1 (6 bases). Germline CDR1 reads GTSNPN; CDR2 reads SVGIG (reference sequence). This CDR3 has 12 amino acids. V was pared by 2 bases and J by 5 bases, with 10 bases between. This CDR3 is CAWSFDRHEQYF. In nucleotides, the CDR3 is TGTGCCTGGAGTTTTGACAGGCACGAGCAGTACTTC.

CDR3 sequence: CASSESRQLDQPQHF. DNA of the CDR3: TGCGCCAGCAGTGAGTCGAGGCAGCTCGATCAGCCCCAGCATTTT. The chain links TRBV10-1 to TRBJ1-5; D is ambiguous. The germline V gene encodes CDR1 WNHNN and CDR2 SYGVQD (reference sequence). The length of the CDR3 is 15 residues. V lost 0 bases and J 5 bases, leaving 11 bases between the germline ends.

This clone was picked up one time. V gene TRBV7-8 combines with J gene TRBJ1-4; no reliable D call. This CDR3 contains 14 residues. CDR1 is SGHVS, CDR2 FQNEAQ, per germline. Trimming removed 5 bases from V and 0 bases from J, with 7 bases in between. The CDR3 sequence: CASSLHTTNEKLFF. DNA of the CDR3: TGTGCCAGCAGCCTGCACACAACTAATGAAAAACTGTTTTTT. Full variable domain (rest looked up from reference TRBV7-8 and TRBJ1-4): GAGVSQSPRYKVAKRGQDVALRCDPISGHVSLFWYQQALGQGPEFLTYFQNEAQLDKSGLPSDRFFAERPEGSVSTLKIQRTQQEDSAVYLCASSLHTTNEKLFFGSGTQLSVL.

The rearrangement links TRBV28 to TRBJ1-2, with TRBD1 matching 9 bases. J was trimmed by 2 bases and V by 2 bases; bases with no gene match: 12. CDR1 and CDR2 (germline): MDHEN, SYDVKM. The CDR3 loop spans 18 amino acids. The CDR3 coding sequence is TGTGCCAGCAGTTTAGACAAACGCCGGGGACAGGGAAACTATGGCTACACCTTC. Encoded protein: CASSLDKRRGQGNYGYTF.

V and J are TRBV2 and TRBJ2-3; TRBD1 aligns across 10 bases. The CDR3 runs to 16 residues. Germline V gives CDR1 SNHLY, CDR2 FYNNEI. V gave up 1 base and J gave up 1 base; unmatched junction bases: 2. The CDR3 DNA reads TGTGCCAGCAGTGAAGAGGGACAGGGGCGCACAGATACGCAGTATTTT. Its translation is CASSEEGQGRTDTQYF.

This clone was detected a few times. The chain couples TRBV10-3 to TRBJ1-3; D ambiguous. Germline V gene lookup returns CDR1 ENHRY and CDR2 SYGVKD. There are 14 residues in the CDR3. The V end lost 5 bases, the J end lost 4 bases, and 12 bases lay between the germline ends. The CDR3 DNA reads TGTGCCATCAGTTCAAACTTGGGCGGAAACACCATATATTTT. Residues: CAISSNLGGNTIYF.

The V call is TRBV11-1, the J call TRBJ2-7; TRBD1 agrees at 7 bases. CDR1 and CDR2 (germline): SGHAT, FQDESV (reference sequence). This CDR3 has 14 amino acids. Trimming removed 4 bases from V and 6 bases from J; junction bases left unmatched: 9. The CDR3 here is CASSSKQGMREQYF. In DNA form, the CDR3 reads TGTGCCAGCAGCTCCAAACAGGGGATGCGCGAGCAGTACTTC.

This clone was recorded a few times. The chain couples TRBV9 to TRBJ1-2; D is undetermined. CDR1 SGDLS and CDR2 YYNGEE come from the germline V gene. The ends were cut back, 1 base at V and 5 bases at J, with 15 bases in the middle. The CDR3 loop spans 15 amino acids. The CDR3 protein is CASSVSEPNVYGYTF. DNA of the CDR3: TGTGCCAGCAGCGTATCGGAGCCTAACGTTTATGGCTACACCTTC.

This clone was seen a handful of times. The chain uses TRBV5-4 and TRBJ2-5; no clear D gene. TRBJ2-7 matches the DNA end more closely, so the J call is doubtful. The CDR3 sequence is 13 residues long. The V gene's germline CDR1 is SGHNT and CDR2 YYREEE (reference sequence). The CDR3 region is CASSLSPNYEQYF. CDR3 sequence (DNA): TGTGCCAGCAGCTTAAGCCCAAACTACGAGCAGTACTTC.

J is TRBJ2-3 and V is TRBV28, with TRBD1 matching over 10 bases. This CDR3 spans 15 amino acids. The V and J ends lost 5 bases and 6 bases, in that order; junction bases with no gene match: 8. CDR1 and CDR2 from the germline V gene are MDHEN and SYDVKM. Here the CDR3 reads CASSQRQGAEDTQYF. CDR3 DNA sequence: TGTGCCAGCAGTCAGCGACAGGGGGCGGAGGATACGCAGTATTTT.

The chain employs TRBV15 and TRBJ2-1; TRBD1 might be the D (6 bases). The germline V gene encodes CDR1 LNHNV and CDR2 YYDKDF (reference sequence). Trimming took 5 bases from V and 6 from J, leaving 8 bases between them. This CDR3 comprises 12 residues. The CDR3 spells CATSLGGNEQFF. CDR3 in DNA: TGTGCCACCAGCTTAGGGGGCAATGAGCAGTTCTTC.

This clone has more than one count but fewer than ten. Distinct nucleotide sequences in the sample also encode this CDR3. The J gene is TRBJ1-5, the V gene TRBV5-1; the D gene is possibly TRBD1 (5 bases). The CDR3 has 15 residues. With 1 base removed from V and 2 bases from J, the gap between germline ends came to 10 bases. In germline, CDR1 is SGHRS, CDR2 YFSETQ. CDR3 region: CASSLTGGGNQPQHF. As DNA, the CDR3 is TGCGCCAGCAGCTTGACGGGAGGGGGCAATCAGCCCCAGCATTTT. The full variable domain, completed using reference TRBV5-1 and TRBJ1-5, is KAGVTQTPRYLIKTRGQQVTLSCSPISGHRSVSWYQQTPGQGLQFLFEYFSETQRNKGNFPGRFSGRQFSNSRSEMNVSTLELGDSALYLCASSLTGGGNQPQHFGDGTRLSIL.

The count of this clone is one. The chain is built from TRBV30 and TRBJ2-7, with D hard to call. The V end was cut by 5 bases, the J end by 5 bases, with 13 bases between. This CDR3 is 12 amino acids long. Per the germline V gene, CDR1 is GTSNPN and CDR2 is SVGIG (reference sequence). The CDR3, as DNA: TGTGCCTGGGGCCTCGTGGTCCACGAGCAGTACTTC. This translates into CAWGLVVHEQYF. The full variable domain, rest sourced from reference TRBV30 and TRBJ2-7, is SQTIHQWPATLVQPVGSPLSLECTVEGTSNPNLYWYRQAAGRGLQLLFYSVGIGQISSEVPQNLSASRPQDRQFILSSKKLLLSDSGFYLCAWGLVVHEQYFGPGTRLTVT.

The genes are TRBV30 and TRBJ1-1; unclear D gene. Germline V gives CDR1 GTSNPN, CDR2 SVGIG (reference sequence). This CDR3 has 14 residues. V was cut by 1 base and J by 1 base, with 10 bases left in between. The DNA of the CDR3 is TGTGCCTGGAGTGGGTGGGCCAGGAACACTGAAGCTTTCTTT. Translation: CAWSGWARNTEAFF.

The chain couples TRBV30 to TRBJ1-5; D uncertain. Between the trimmed V and J ends, which lost 2 bases and 3 bases, there was a span of 8 bases. The germline V gene encodes CDR1 GTSNPN and CDR2 SVGIG (reference sequence). The CDR3 contains 13 residues. CDR3 region: CAWSSRDNQPQHF. The CDR3 nucleotides are TGTGCCTGGAGTTCCCGGGACAATCAGCCCCAGCATTTT.

The chain links TRBV7-9 to TRBJ2-7, with 11 bases identical to TRBD2. This CDR3 is 19 amino acids long. V dropped 4 bases and J dropped 0; count of bases not matched to a gene: 14. Germline CDR1 reads SEHNR; CDR2 reads FQNEAQ (reference sequence). The CDR3 DNA reads as TGTGCCAGCAGCTCTACCGGACTAGCGGGCCGACCGAGCTCCTACGAGCAGTACTTC. Amino acids: CASSSTGLAGRPSSYEQYF.

This clone was picked up a small number of times. This chain connects TRBV7-2 to TRBJ2-7; possibly TRBD2 for D (6 bases). Per germline, CDR1 SGHTA and CDR2 FQGNSA. Trimming left V 1 base short and J 6 bases short, with 16 bases between. The CDR3 runs 15 residues. CDR3 loop: CASSLGGPTGGEQYF. The CDR3 region has the DNA TGTGCCAGCAGCTTAGGAGGCCCCACCGGGGGCGAGCAGTACTTC.